The 10 T cell receptor beta chains given below trace back to one sample, sequenced in a study of beta chain features in type 1 diabetes. Expressed TCRB transcripts were sequenced because the isolated RNA had all been reverse transcribed beforehand. This table comes from immunoSEQ multiplex PCR, and its TCRdb copy is limited to in-frame clones, with some not included. In the table there are about 190,000 clones, 7% to 9% of which are singletons. No cognate antigen is known for these TCRs. Study results and limitations: A moderate, significant TCRB CDR3 shortening appeared in type 1 diabetes across four CD4+ subsets.

Material for sequencing was central memory CD4+ T cells from blood. The receptors shown here come from a man between 18 and 29 years old with type 1 diabetes.

Only a few counts were recorded for this clone. CDR3 amino acids: CATSRLPIGHTNTEAFF. In nucleotides, the CDR3 is TGTGCCACCAGCAGACTACCAATTGGACATACGAACACTGAAGCTTTCTTT. The chain carries TRBV15 and TRBJ1-1, with D possibly being TRBD1 (5 bases). Trimming removed 2 bases from V and 1 base from J, with 17 bases in between. Germline V gives CDR1 LNHNV, CDR2 YYDKDF (reference sequence). The CDR3 spans 17 residues.

This chain links TRBV5-4 with TRBJ1-1; the match to TRBD1 covers 7 bases. J gave up 8 bases and V 2 bases, and 6 bases lay outside the gene matches. The CDR3 extends over 13 amino acids. Germline values: CDR1 SGHNT, CDR2 YYREEE (reference sequence). The CDR3 nucleotides are TGTGCCAGCAGCTTCGCGACAGGGTGGGAAGCTTTCTTT. Residues: CASSFATGWEAFF.

This clone has a count of ten or more. This chain uses TRBV10-3 with TRBJ1-1; TRBD1 aligns across 7 bases. This CDR3 comprises 14 residues. The germline V gene encodes CDR1 ENHRY and CDR2 SYGVKD. With 4 bases clipped from V and 4 bases from J, the junction kept 6 bases outside the gene matches. The CDR3 DNA reads as TGTGCCATCAGTGGACAGGGCAGGAGCACTGAAGCTTTCTTT. Its protein is CAISGQGRSTEAFF.

As for this clone: Relative to the germline gene, one junction end is altered; a read error may explain this. This rearrangement joins TRBV28 to TRBJ2-1; the match to TRBD1 covers 10 bases. The length of the CDR3 is 14 residues. Germline-derived CDR1 and CDR2 are MDHEN and SYDVKM. DNA of the CDR3: TGTGCCAGCAGTTATCGGACAGGGGGGACCAGAGAGGTCTTC. It yields the protein CASSYRTGGTREVF.

This chain links TRBV5-1 with TRBJ2-7, with D possibly TRBD1 on 5 matching bases. V shed 7 bases and J shed 3 bases, with 14 bases lying between them. Looked up from germline, CDR1 is SGHRS and CDR2 is YFSETQ. The CDR3 sequence is 13 residues long. The CDR3 sequence: CASRGADHYEQYF. CDR3 bases: TGCGCCAGCCGTGGGGCGGATCACTACGAGCAGTACTTC. The full variable domain, with the rest looked up from reference TRBV5-1 and TRBJ2-7, is KAGVTQTPRYLIKTRGQQVTLSCSPISGHRSVSWYQQTPGQGLQFLFEYFSETQRNKGNFPGRFSGRQFSNSRSEMNVSTLELGDSALYLCASRGADHYEQYFGPGTRLTVT.

Only a few counts were recorded for this clone. This chain joins TRBV5-6 and TRBJ2-6; D gene uncertain. Trimming shortened V by 6 bases and J by 1 base, and 11 bases separated the two germline ends. The CDR3 loop spans 15 amino acids. From germline, CDR1 is SGHDT and CDR2 YYEEEE. The CDR3 DNA reads as TGTGCCAGCATCCTAACAGATTCTGGGGCCAACGTCCTGACTTTC. As protein: CASILTDSGANVLTF.

This clone occurred a few times. V usage is TRBV7-9 and J usage is TRBJ1-1; TRBD1 matches at 7 bases. V trimming: 6 bases; J trimming: 3 bases; junction bases outside the gene matches: 4. Germline CDR1 SEHNR, CDR2 FQNEAQ (reference sequence). The CDR3 has 13 amino acids. Here the CDR3 reads CASRRQGDTEAFF. CDR3 nucleotide sequence: TGTGCCAGCAGAAGACAGGGAGACACTGAAGCTTTCTTT.

This chain joins TRBV4-1 and TRBJ2-5; D might be TRBD1 (6 bases). Per germline, CDR1 MGHRA and CDR2 YSYEKL. V lost 6 bases, J lost 5 bases, and 13 bases lay in between. The CDR3 contains 13 residues. The CDR3 is CASSVGAVETQYF. DNA of the CDR3: TGCGCCAGCAGTGTGGGGGCCGTGGAGACCCAGTACTTC.

The chain combines TRBV27 with TRBJ2-5, with 8 bases fitting TRBD1. Germline-derived CDR1 and CDR2 are MNHEY and SMNVEV (reference sequence). The CDR3 covers 14 residues. J was trimmed by 7 bases and V by 3 bases; bases with no gene match: 7. DNA of the CDR3: TGTGCCAGCAGTTTGACCGGACAGGGTGGGACCCAGTACTTC. Its translation is CASSLTGQGGTQYF.

The CDR3 sequence is CASSSQGARYSTLEFF. The CDR3 nucleotides read TGTGCCAGCAGTTCACAGGGGGCGCGCTATTCTACGTTGGAGTTCTTC. This sequence joins TRBV6-5 and TRBJ2-1; TRBD1 agrees at 9 bases. Germline V lookup: CDR1 MNHEY, CDR2 SVGAGI. V was pared by 4 bases and J by 14 bases, with 18 bases of the junction left unmatched. The CDR3 spans 16 residues.